Listed below are T cell receptor beta chains from one sample, sequenced in a study of breast tumors, draining lymph nodes, adjacent tissues. TCRdb re-called the multiplex PCR reads through MiXCR, storing one row per CDR3 protein. The sample consists of approximately 250,000 distinct CDR3 sequences, less than 35% of them appearing once. Sequenced: axillary lymph node tissue. These receptors all come from a female donor with breast cancer. Some clones in this sample may be carry-over from other donors' samples. The CDR3 runs from the conserved cysteine through the conserved F or W. A D gene is named only where the DNA matches it firmly. Size is omitted from some rows. Given values are once, few, many or a class for expanded clones.

CASSVGTGRNYGYTF TGTGCCAGCAGCGTGGGGACAGGGAGGAACTATGGCTACACCTTC TRBD1 TRBJ1-2 TRBV9 once
CASSLIWTQETQYF TGTGCCAGCAGCCTCATTTGGACCCAAGAGACCCAGTACTTC NA TRBJ2-5 TRBV7-2 many
CASRSRWRTNTGELFF TGTGCCAGCAGATCCAGGTGGCGGACGAACACCGGGGAGCTGTTTTTT NA TRBJ2-2 TRBV5-8 many
CASSIQGLSYNEQFF TGTGCCAGTAGTATTCAGGGACTAAGTTACAATGAGCAGTTCTTC TRBD2 TRBJ2-1 TRBV19 many
CATSDKKAGTYNEQFF TGTGCCACCAGTGATAAGAAAGCGGGCACCTACAATGAGCAGTTCTTC NA TRBJ2-1 TRBV24-1 many
CASSVAGNEQYF TGTGCCAGCAGCGTAGCTGGGAATGAGCAGTACTTC NA TRBJ2-7 TRBV9 NA
CASSLRASGDNNEQFF TGTGCCAGCAGCCTAAGGGCTAGCGGGGATAACAATGAGCAGTTCTTC TRBD2 TRBJ2-1 TRBV7-2 many
CASSVRDRVVYEQFF TGTGCCAGCAGTGTACGGGACAGAGTCGTGTATGAGCAGTTCTTC TRBD1 TRBJ2-1 TRBV28 NA
CASSPVGGRDEQFF TGTGCCAGCAGCCCCGTTGGGGGTCGAGATGAGCAGTTCTTC NA TRBJ2-1 TRBV7-9 many
CSARLQGGGANVLTF TGCAGTGCTAGATTACAGGGCGGTGGGGCCAACGTCCTGACTTTC NA TRBJ2-6 TRBV20-1 NA
CSARDPPDWMF TGCAGTGCTAGGGACCCTCCCGACTGGATGTTT NA TRBJ1-1 TRBV20-1 NA
CASSSHSGNYGYTF TGTGCCAGCAGCAGCCACAGCGGTAACTATGGCTACACCTTC NA TRBJ1-2 TRBV5-8 few
CSLGTVSTDTQYF TGCAGCTTAGGGACAGTGAGCACAGATACGCAGTATTTT TRBD1 TRBJ2-3 TRBV29-1 NA
CSVVTGQVGEAFF TGCAGCGTTGTGACGGGACAGGTTGGGGAAGCTTTCTTT TRBD1 TRBJ1-1 TRBV29-1 many
CASSRQGGYTF TGTGCCAGCAGTAGACAGGGTGGCTACACCTTC TRBD1 TRBJ1-2 TRBV6-4 NA
CASSLDRGPGETQYF TGTGCCAGCAGCTTAGATAGGGGGCCCGGGGAGACCCAGTACTTC TRBD1 TRBJ2-5 TRBV11-3 NA
CASSLLAGGKETQYF TGTGCCAGCAGCTTACTAGCGGGGGGTAAAGAGACCCAGTACTTC TRBD2 TRBJ2-5 TRBV7-2 many
CASSPDRVGNSPLHF TGCGCCAGCAGCCCGGACAGGGTCGGGAATTCACCCCTCCACTTT TRBD1 TRBJ1-6 TRBV4-3 many
CASSETSGLTGEQHF TGTGCCAGCAGCGAGACTAGCGGACTCACGGGGGAGCAGCACTTC TRBD2 TRBJ2-7 TRBV7-3 NA
CASSTGQGFLSPLHF TGTGCCAGTAGTACGGGACAGGGATTCCTTTCACCCCTCCACTTT TRBD1 TRBJ1-6 TRBV19 many
CASSPPGAVKEETQYF TGTGCCAGCTCACCGCCAGGGGCCGTGAAGGAGGAGACCCAGTACTTC NA TRBJ2-5 TRBV18 NA
CASSGRANVLTF TGTGCCAGCAGCGGGAGGGCCAACGTCCTGACTTTC NA TRBJ2-6 TRBV2 NA
CASQKGQGDYGYTF TGTGCCAGTCAAAAGGGACAAGGGGACTATGGCTACACCTTC NA TRBJ1-2 TRBV2 many